Shown below are 18 T cell receptor beta chains from a single sample sequenced in a study of Tregs in tolerant kidney transplant recipients. Repertoires were generated with immunoSEQ multiplex PCR, while TCRdb's copy carries only in-frame clones and drops some. The top ten hold around 0.34% of the sample, which has fewer than 80,000 clones, roughly 98% seen once. The sample in question was Tregs from blood, obtained before the transplant. Source of these receptors: a human donor who received a combined kidney and bone marrow transplant.

V is TRBV10-3 and J is TRBJ1-5; the D gene is possibly TRBD1 (5 bases). V dropped 2 bases and J dropped 3 bases, with 14 bases sitting between them. Per the germline V gene, CDR1 is ENHRY and CDR2 is SYGVKD. This CDR3 contains 16 residues. CDR3 DNA: TGTGCCATCAGTGAGAGGGGAGGGCAGAACAATCAGCCCCAGCATTTT. Residues: CAISERGGQNNQPQHF.

The V call is TRBV9, the J call TRBJ2-4, with a weak D call TRBD2 (6 bases). Germline loops: CDR1 SGDLS, CDR2 YYNGEE. The CDR3 consists of 16 residues. V lost 3 bases and J 13 bases, leaving 26 bases between the germline ends. The CDR3 sequence is CASSGGVGVSVSQQYF. The CDR3 DNA follows: TGTGCCAGCAGCGGGGGGGTGGGTGTCAGTGTGTCCCAACAGTACTTC.

The CDR3 loop reads CASSKLVGGYGYTF. The CDR3 nucleotides are TGTGCCAGCAGCAAATTGGTTGGAGGCTATGGCTACACCTTC. This chain connects TRBV21-1 to TRBJ1-2. TRBV21-1 is deemed a pseudogene. CDR3 length: 14 amino acids.

The rearrangement joins TRBV7-2 to TRBJ1-5, with D tentatively TRBD1 (5 bases). Trimming shortened V by 5 bases and J by 4 bases, and 12 bases separated the two germline ends. There are 14 residues in the CDR3. Germline assignment: CDR1 SGHTA and CDR2 FQGNSA. CDR3 amino acids: CASSPGLVNQPQHF. In nucleotides, the CDR3 is TGTGCCAGCAGCCCGGGACTGGTTAATCAGCCCCAGCATTTT.

The chain uses TRBV7-2 and TRBJ2-7; D gene ambiguous. V lost 2 bases and J 4 bases, leaving 6 bases between the germline ends. This CDR3 is built from 12 residues. Germline CDR1 reads SGHTA; CDR2 reads FQGNSA. The CDR3 loop is CASSLLIYEQYF. CDR3 nucleotides: TGTGCCAGCAGCTTACTAATATACGAGCAGTACTTC.

Here the CDR3 reads CASSSVGQGAPNEKLFF. The CDR3 DNA reads TGTGCCAGCAGCTCCGTGGGACAGGGGGCGCCGAATGAAAAACTGTTTTTT. V usage is TRBV5-4 and J usage is TRBJ1-4; 12 positions agree with TRBD1. Germline loops: CDR1 SGHNT, CDR2 YYREEE (reference sequence). With 3 bases clipped from V and 5 bases from J, the junction kept 8 bases outside the gene matches. This CDR3 has 17 amino acids. Using reference TRBV5-4 and TRBJ1-4 for the parts outside the CDR3, the full variable domain is ETGVTQSPTHLIKTRGQQVTLRCSSQSGHNTVSWYQQALGQGPQFIFQYYREEENGRGNFPPRFSGLQFPNYSSELNVNALELDDSALYLCASSSVGQGAPNEKLFFGSGTQLSVL.

The J gene is TRBJ2-7, the V gene TRBV23-1; D gene unclear. TRBV23-1 is classed as an ORF, of uncertain function. The CDR3 runs to 16 residues. V was trimmed by 11 bases and J by 0 bases, leaving 23 bases between them. This CDR3 reads CALGPLLTPPSYEQYF. DNA of the CDR3: TGCGCCCTGGGTCCCCTATTGACACCGCCCTCCTACGAGCAGTACTTC.

J is TRBJ2-3 and V is TRBV7-8; maybe TRBD2 (6 bases). V was trimmed by 5 bases and J by 4 bases, leaving 13 bases between them. The CDR3 loop spans 14 amino acids. Germline V lookup: CDR1 SGHVS, CDR2 FQNEAQ. The CDR3 DNA reads TGTGCCAGCAGCCCCAACCGCGGGGCAGATACGCAGTATTTT. Residues: CASSPNRGADTQYF.

The chain carries TRBV7-2 and TRBJ2-5; the D is unclear. The J call may be wrong; the DNA end is better matched by TRBJ2-7. Germline CDR1 is SGHTA and CDR2 is FQGNSA. The CDR3 loop spans 14 amino acids. CDR3 bases: TGTGCCAGCAGCCCCTACTCGTCAGCGCACGAGCAGTACTTC. Translating gives CASSPYSSAHEQYF.

The chain has TRBV11-1 and TRBJ2-1; 10 bases agree with TRBD2. Per germline, CDR1 SGHAT and CDR2 FQDESV (reference sequence). With V trimmed by 7 bases and J by 7 bases, 19 bases remained unmatched. CDR3 size: 18 residues. CDR3 bases: TGTGCCAGCAACCCTTGGTCAGCGGGAGGGCCAAAGGTAAATGAGCAGTTCTTC. Amino acids: CASNPWSAGGPKVNEQFF.

The gene calls are TRBV11-3 and TRBJ2-1; 7 bases line up with TRBD2. Per germline, CDR1 SGHNT and CDR2 YENEEA. The V segment lost 5 bases and the J segment 5 bases; nucleotides outside the gene matches: 9. The CDR3 length is 15 residues. The CDR3 sequence: CASSSGLEWDNEQFF. CDR3 nucleotide sequence: TGTGCCAGCAGCAGCGGACTAGAGTGGGACAATGAGCAGTTCTTC.

The DNA for the CDR3 is TGCGCCAGCAGCTTGGATGCAGGGGGCATCACCGGGGAGCTGTTTTTT. This codes for CASSLDAGGITGELFF. V and J are TRBV5-1 and TRBJ2-2, with TRBD1 matching 8 bases. Germline V gene sequence: CDR1 SGHRS, CDR2 YFSETQ. V was clipped by 0 bases and J by 4 bases; unmatched bases: 5. The CDR3 runs 16 residues.

This clone was seen a single time. The V gene is TRBV9, the J gene TRBJ2-1; 10 bases are a match to TRBD2. The CDR3 spans 15 residues. In germline, CDR1 is SGDLS, CDR2 YYNGEE. J gave up 11 bases and V 0 bases, and 8 bases lay outside the gene matches. In DNA form, the CDR3 reads TGTGCCAGCAGCGTAGGGACTAGCGGTGAGACGAAGCAGTTCTTC. Its protein product is CASSVGTSGETKQFF.

This chain connects TRBV5-5 to TRBJ1-2; D is unresolved. Germline V gene sequence: CDR1 SGHKS, CDR2 YYEKEE (reference sequence). Trimming cost V 4 bases and J 3 bases, with 7 bases left between them. This CDR3 is built from 12 residues. Here the CDR3 reads CASSLFDYGYTF. CDR3 in DNA: TGTGCCAGCAGCCTATTCGACTATGGCTACACCTTC.

The rearrangement uses TRBV28 and TRBJ1-2; D is undetermined. Trimming stripped 3 bases from V and 4 bases from J, with 15 bases between. The CDR3 length is 15 residues. Germline CDR1 MDHEN, CDR2 SYDVKM. For the CDR3, the DNA is TGTGCCAGCAGTTTGGCGAACAGAAACTTCTATGGCTACACCTTC. Translated, it gives CASSLANRNFYGYTF.

The V call is TRBV7-9, the J call TRBJ2-1, with 7 bases fitting TRBD2. V shed 4 bases and J 0 bases; nucleotides not matched to a gene: 3. CDR3 length: 15 amino acids. Per germline, CDR1 SEHNR and CDR2 FQNEAQ (reference sequence). The DNA of the CDR3 is TGTGCCAGCAGCTCGGGACTATCCTCCTACAATGAGCAGTTCTTC. Amino acid sequence: CASSSGLSSYNEQFF.

The rearrangement joins TRBV6-6 to TRBJ1-5; no definite D call. Germline assignment: CDR1 MNHNY and CDR2 SVGAGI (reference sequence). The CDR3 totals 13 residues. V lost 0 bases to trimming and J lost 6 bases, with 6 bases between them. The CDR3 spells CASSYSPGQPQHF. DNA of the CDR3: TGTGCCAGCAGTTACTCGCCAGGTCAGCCCCAGCATTTT.

The chain joins TRBV7-2 to TRBJ1-1, with D maybe TRBD1 (6 bases). The CDR3 totals 14 residues. Germline CDR1 is SGHTA and CDR2 is FQGNSA. V lost 4 bases and J lost 1, with 10 bases in between. CDR3: CASSYQQGNTEAFF. The DNA for the CDR3 is TGTGCCAGCAGCTACCAACAGGGGAACACTGAAGCTTTCTTT.